A single T cell receptor (beta chain) is shown here with its context. The antigen is not known. The CDR3 has 16 amino acids. Trimming took off 2 bases at V and 1 base at J, with 11 bases between the two ends. Germline V gives CDR1 MNHEY, CDR2 SMNVEV (reference sequence). The sample belongs to a study of shared clonotypes between healthy human individuals. Study results and caveats: In contrast to clonotypes shared by all four donors, non-shared clonotypes had lower generation probabilities.

Repertoires were generated with immunoSEQ multiplex PCR, while TCRdb's copy carries only in-frame clones and drops some. The data hold roughly 1,600,000 clones, with approximately 98.5% observed a single time. The sequencing input was naive CD4+ T cells sorted from blood. Subset given: CD45RA+ positively selected. The chain recombines TRBV27 with TRBJ2-2, with no clear D. The TCR was taken from a man aged 30-40 years in good health. The CDR3 protein is CASSLAAAVNTGELFF. The DNA of the CDR3 is TGTGCCAGCAGTTTAGCCGCCGCAGTGAACACCGGGGAGCTGTTTTTT.